A selection of T cell receptor beta chains follows, all from one sample in a study of OX40 agonist ivuxolimab in advanced cancers. Clones were sequenced by immunoSEQ multiplex PCR, and TCRdb holds only the in-frame ones, with some missing. This sample has some 70,000 clones, with 82% found just once. The source was CD4+ or CD8+ T cells sorted from blood, collected in a trial of the OX40 agonist ivuxolimab. The receptors were sampled from an adult with an advanced solid tumor such as melanoma, head and neck, liver or kidney cancer. Both conserved end residues are part of each CDR3. D genes are given only for firm matches. Not all rows give a size; the values are once, few, many and, for expanded clones, a class.

J gene: TRBJ1-2
V gene: TRBV18
clone size: -
D gene: TRBD1
CDR3 protein: CASSRSGQGTGTNYGYTF
CDR3 DNA: TGTGCCAGCTCCCGATCGGGACAGGGGACGGGGACTAACTATGGCTACACCTTC

J gene: TRBJ2-2
V gene: TRBV5-4
clone size: -
D gene: -
CDR3 protein: CASSLKQGNTGELFF
CDR3 DNA: TGTGCCAGCAGCTTGAAACAGGGGAACACCGGGGAGCTGTTTTTT

J gene: TRBJ1-1
V gene: TRBV5-4
clone size: once
D gene: TRBD1
CDR3 protein: CASSRDRGTEAFF
CDR3 DNA: TGTGCCAGCAGTCGGGACAGGGGGACTGAAGCTTTCTTT

J gene: TRBJ1-1
V gene: TRBV5-6
clone size: -
D gene: TRBD1
CDR3 protein: CASSPGTGVRTEAFF
CDR3 DNA: TGTGCCAGCAGCCCCGGGACAGGGGTTCGGACTGAAGCTTTCTTT

J gene: TRBJ2-2
V gene: TRBV11-2
clone size: once
D gene: TRBD2
CDR3 protein: CASALWSGSGPGELFF
CDR3 DNA: TGTGCCAGCGCATTATGGAGCGGGAGCGGCCCCGGGGAGCTGTTTTTT

J gene: TRBJ1-1
V gene: TRBV7-8
clone size: -
D gene: -
CDR3 protein: CASSLEYSEAFF
CDR3 DNA: TGTGCCAGCAGCTTGGAGTACTCTGAAGCTTTCTTT

J gene: TRBJ1-3
V gene: TRBV6-6
clone size: few
D gene: -
CDR3 protein: CASSYSSGGGDTIYF
CDR3 DNA: TGTGCCAGCAGTTACTCGAGTGGAGGGGGGGACACCATATATTTT

J gene: TRBJ2-5
V gene: TRBV7-9
clone size: once
D gene: -
CDR3 protein: CASSLARTARETQYF
CDR3 DNA: TGTGCCAGCAGCTTAGCGCGGACGGCAAGGGAGACCCAGTACTTC

J gene: TRBJ1-2
V gene: TRBV5-4
clone size: -
D gene: -
CDR3 protein: CASSRASADYGYTF
CDR3 DNA: TGTGCCAGCAGCCGGGCCTCAGCTGATTATGGCTACACCTTC

J gene: TRBJ2-3
V gene: TRBV5-1
clone size: -
D gene: -
CDR3 protein: CATRQSARSTDTQYF
CDR3 DNA: TGCGCCACCCGCCAGAGCGCCCGTAGCACAGATACGCAGTATTTT

J gene: TRBJ2-1
V gene: TRBV27
clone size: -
D gene: TRBD2
CDR3 protein: CASQSWTLAGGTGNEQFF
CDR3 DNA: TGTGCCAGCCAGAGCTGGACTTTAGCGGGAGGGACGGGTAATGAGCAGTTCTTC

J gene: TRBJ2-1
V gene: TRBV10-1
clone size: -
D gene: -
CDR3 protein: CASSEDRGRLAGWSYNEQFF
CDR3 DNA: TGCGCCAGCAGTGAAGACAGGGGGAGGCTAGCGGGGTGGTCCTACAATGAGCAGTTCTTC

J gene: TRBJ2-5
V gene: TRBV5-5
clone size: once
D gene: -
CDR3 protein: CASSLFQGRGTQYF
CDR3 DNA: TGTGCCAGCAGCTTGTTTCAGGGGCGGGGGACCCAGTACTTC

J gene: TRBJ2-1
V gene: TRBV19
clone size: -
D gene: TRBD2
CDR3 protein: CASSPAGGRKDEQFF
CDR3 DNA: TGTGCCAGTTCCCCAGCGGGGGGCCGTAAGGATGAGCAGTTCTTC

J gene: TRBJ2-5
V gene: TRBV5-1
clone size: once
D gene: -
CDR3 protein: CASSRSTGTTETQYF
CDR3 DNA: TGCGCCAGCAGCCGGTCAACAGGGACAACGGAGACCCAGTACTTC

J gene: TRBJ2-7
V gene: TRBV7-9
clone size: once
D gene: TRBD2
CDR3 protein: CASAGGRSYEQYF
CDR3 DNA: TGTGCCAGCGCCGGGGGGAGGTCCTACGAGCAGTACTTC

J gene: TRBJ1-1
V gene: TRBV5-3
clone size: -
D gene: -
CDR3 protein: CARSDRAIPRPEAFF
CDR3 DNA: TGTGCCAGAAGCGATAGGGCCATACCTCGACCTGAAGCTTTCTTT

J gene: TRBJ2-4
V gene: TRBV28
clone size: -
D gene: -
CDR3 protein: CASSTRGTRVAKNIQYF
CDR3 DNA: TGTGCCAGCAGTACCCGCGGGACAAGAGTAGCCAAAAACATTCAGTACTTC

J gene: TRBJ2-2
V gene: TRBV10-2
clone size: few
D gene: TRBD2
CDR3 protein: CASRLAGGTGELFF
CDR3 DNA: TGCGCCAGCCGACTAGCGGGGGGCACCGGGGAGCTGTTTTTT

J gene: TRBJ1-4
V gene: TRBV5-1
clone size: -
D gene: -
CDR3 protein: CASRGTNEKLFF
CDR3 DNA: TGCGCCAGCAGGGGAACTAATGAAAAACTGTTTTTT

J gene: TRBJ2-3
V gene: TRBV7-9
clone size: -
D gene: TRBD2
CDR3 protein: CASSLGLEADTQYF
CDR3 DNA: TGTGCCAGCAGCCTAGGACTAGAGGCAGATACGCAGTATTTT

J gene: TRBJ1-2
V gene: TRBV18
clone size: -
D gene: -
CDR3 protein: CASSPDLLGGYTF
CDR3 DNA: TGTGCCAGCTCACCCGACTTGTTAGGTGGCTACACCTTC

J gene: TRBJ2-3
V gene: TRBV5-5
clone size: -
D gene: -
CDR3 protein: CASSLGRGQNTDTQYF
CDR3 DNA: TGTGCCAGCAGCTTGGGGCGGGGGCAGAACACAGATACGCAGTATTTT

J gene: TRBJ1-4
V gene: TRBV5-6
clone size: few
D gene: -
CDR3 protein: CASSRVTTNEKLFF
CDR3 DNA: TGTGCCAGCAGCCGAGTTACAACTAATGAAAAACTGTTTTTT

J gene: TRBJ2-2
V gene: TRBV6-5
clone size: -
D gene: -
CDR3 protein: CASSYSIQPGTGELFF
CDR3 DNA: TGTGCCAGCAGTTACTCGATCCAGCCTGGAACCGGGGAGCTGTTTTTT

J gene: TRBJ2-3
V gene: TRBV18
clone size: -
D gene: TRBD2
CDR3 protein: CASSPIPGTSGADTQYF
CDR3 DNA: TGTGCCAGCTCACCCATACCCGGGACTAGCGGGGCAGATACGCAGTATTTT

J gene: TRBJ1-1
V gene: TRBV7-2
clone size: once
D gene: -
CDR3 protein: CASSFYRDTGAFF
CDR3 DNA: TGTGCCAGCAGCTTCTACAGGGACACTGGAGCTTTCTTT

J gene: TRBJ2-1
V gene: TRBV11-3
clone size: -
D gene: TRBD2
CDR3 protein: CASSLRTSGGDEQFF
CDR3 DNA: TGTGCCAGCAGCTTAAGAACTAGCGGGGGGGATGAGCAGTTCTTC